These T cell receptor beta chains were read from a single sample in a study of shared clonotypes between healthy human individuals. Here immunoSEQ multiplex PCR was the method, and the copy in TCRdb shows in-frame clones only, minus some. In the table there are about half a million clones, more than 70% of which are singletons. Sequencing was done on a sample of PBMCs. These receptor sequences come from a woman aged 40-49 years in good health. Some clones in this sample may be carry-over from other donors' samples. Each CDR3 is given with its conserved first and last residue. Each record gives: V gene, D gene, J gene, clone size, CDR3 protein, CDR3 DNA. A D gene is named only where the DNA matches it firmly. For some rows the clone size is stated as once, few or many, or as a class when expanded; others skip it.

V: TRBV7-6
D: TRBD2
J: TRBJ2-7
size: -
CDR3: CASSLAGPGLAGVGYEQYF
DNA: TGTGCCAGCAGCTTAGCGGGCCCGGGACTAGCGGGAGTCGGCTACGAGCAGTACTTC

V: TRBV7-9
D: TRBD2
J: TRBJ2-5
size: -
CDR3: CASSLGLAEETQYF
DNA: TGTGCCAGCAGCTTGGGCCTAGCGGAAGAGACCCAGTACTTC

V: TRBV28
D: -
J: TRBJ2-3
size: -
CDR3: CASRAGDTQYF
DNA: TGTGCCAGCAGGGCCGGCGATACGCAGTATTTT

V: TRBV5-1
D: -
J: TRBJ1-1
size: -
CDR3: CASSLASWNTEAFF
DNA: TGCGCCAGCAGCTTGGCATCGTGGAACACTGAAGCTTTCTTT

V: TRBV5-4
D: TRBD1
J: TRBJ2-1
size: -
CDR3: CASSVGQGVANEQFF
DNA: TGTGCCAGCAGCGTCGGACAGGGGGTCGCCAATGAGCAGTTCTTC

V: TRBV28
D: -
J: TRBJ2-5
size: -
CDR3: CASSPPGMEKTQYF
DNA: TGTGCCAGCAGCCCCCCAGGGATGGAAAAGACCCAGTACTTC

V: TRBV7-8
D: TRBD1
J: TRBJ2-1
size: -
CDR3: CASSHTGAYSYNEQFF
DNA: TGTGCCAGCAGCCATACAGGGGCCTACTCCTACAATGAGCAGTTCTTC

V: TRBV2
D: TRBD2
J: TRBJ2-1
size: once
CDR3: CASGRLAGHEQFF
DNA: TGTGCCAGCGGGCGACTAGCGGGACATGAGCAGTTCTTC

V: TRBV6-5
D: -
J: TRBJ2-1
size: -
CDR3: CASSYSRGRKNEQFF
DNA: TGTGCCAGCAGTTACTCAAGGGGCCGAAAAAATGAGCAGTTCTTC

V: TRBV19
D: TRBD1
J: TRBJ1-2
size: -
CDR3: CASSWDRGYGYTF
DNA: TGTGCCAGTAGTTGGGACAGGGGTTATGGCTACACCTTC

V: TRBV27
D: -
J: TRBJ1-5
size: -
CDR3: CASKARGAHQPQHF
DNA: TGTGCCAGCAAGGCCCGGGGGGCGCATCAGCCCCAGCATTTT

V: TRBV6-6
D: -
J: TRBJ1-3
size: -
CDR3: CASSNLQNSGNTIYF
DNA: TGTGCCAGCAGTAATCTACAGAACTCTGGAAACACCATATATTTT

V: TRBV5-1
D: -
J: TRBJ2-2
size: -
CDR3: CASSLAPLGVMAGELFF
DNA: TGCGCCAGCAGCTTGGCGCCCTTAGGGGTTATGGCTGGGGAGCTGTTTTTT

V: TRBV4-1
D: -
J: TRBJ2-5
size: -
CDR3: CASSQGPWNQETQYF
DNA: TGCGCCAGCAGCCAAGGTCCCTGGAACCAAGAGACCCAGTACTTC

V: TRBV6-1
D: -
J: TRBJ2-1
size: once
CDR3: CASSEGGVVDLFF
DNA: TGTGCCAGCAGTGAAGGAGGGGTTGTGGATCTGTTCTTC

V: TRBV9
D: TRBD2
J: TRBJ2-3
size: -
CDR3: CASSGLGLAVTDTQYF
DNA: TGTGCCAGCAGCGGACTGGGACTAGCGGTGACAGATACGCAGTATTTT

V: TRBV19
D: TRBD1
J: TRBJ1-5
size: -
CDR3: CASRGLGTAQSIGNQPQHF
DNA: TGTGCCAGTAGAGGCCTAGGGACAGCTCAATCCATAGGCAATCAGCCCCAGCATTTT

V: TRBV7-2
D: TRBD1
J: TRBJ2-7
size: -
CDR3: CASSLRTGPYEQYF
DNA: TGTGCCAGCAGTCTTCGGACAGGTCCCTACGAGCAGTACTTC

V: TRBV19
D: -
J: TRBJ2-7
size: -
CDR3: CASSIEGSTGEQYF
DNA: TGTGCCAGTAGTATCGAAGGCTCGACGGGCGAGCAGTACTTC

V: TRBV7-2
D: -
J: TRBJ1-2
size: -
CDR3: CASSPPLDPSGYTF
DNA: TGTGCCAGCAGCCCCCCCCTGGACCCGAGTGGCTACACCTTC

V: TRBV5-1
D: TRBD2
J: TRBJ2-3
size: few
CDR3: CASSLGLAGTDTQYF
DNA: TGCGCCAGCAGCTTAGGACTAGCCGGCACAGATACGCAGTATTTT

V: TRBV30
D: -
J: TRBJ2-5
size: -
CDR3: CAWTQEQETQYF
DNA: TGTGCCTGGACCCAGGAGCAAGAGACCCAGTACTTC

V: TRBV30
D: -
J: TRBJ1-5
size: -
CDR3: CAWGGQGNQPQHF
DNA: TGTGCCTGGGGAGGCCAGGGGAATCAGCCCCAGCATTTT

V: TRBV29-1
D: -
J: TRBJ2-5
size: -
CDR3: CSVDGIQETQYF
DNA: TGCAGCGTTGACGGGATACAAGAGACCCAGTACTTC

V: TRBV18
D: -
J: TRBJ1-4
size: -
CDR3: CASSPGQQNEKLFF
DNA: TGTGCCAGCTCACCAGGACAGCAAAATGAAAAACTGTTTTTT

V: TRBV6-1
D: -
J: TRBJ2-5
size: -
CDR3: CASSEEWVVGTQYF
DNA: TGTGCCAGCAGTGAAGAATGGGTAGTAGGGACCCAGTACTTC

V: TRBV7-9
D: TRBD1
J: TRBJ2-5
size: few
CDR3: CASSLQGWEETQYF
DNA: TGTGCCAGCAGCCTACAGGGGTGGGAAGAGACCCAGTACTTC

V: TRBV12-5
D: TRBD2
J: TRBJ2-5
size: few
CDR3: CASNGPGLAVETQYF
DNA: TGTGCTAGTAATGGCCCGGGACTAGCGGTGGAGACCCAGTACTTC

V: TRBV9
D: -
J: TRBJ1-4
size: -
CDR3: CASSPRDSSGEKLFF
DNA: TGTGCCAGCAGCCCCCGTGACTCCAGTGGCGAAAAACTGTTTTTT

V: TRBV14
D: -
J: TRBJ1-1
size: -
CDR3: CASSQGVGTEAFF
DNA: TGTGCCAGCAGCCAAGGGGTTGGAACTGAAGCTTTCTTT

V: TRBV4-3
D: -
J: TRBJ2-6
size: -
CDR3: CASSQERGTGANVLTF
DNA: TGCGCCAGCAGCCAAGAAAGGGGGACTGGGGCCAACGTCCTGACTTTC

V: TRBV6-1
D: TRBD2
J: TRBJ2-7
size: -
CDR3: CASRTSGSDGEQYF
DNA: TGTGCCAGCAGGACTAGCGGGAGTGATGGAGAGCAGTACTTC

V: TRBV11-2
D: -
J: TRBJ1-3
size: -
CDR3: CASSRAYLGNTIYF
DNA: TGTGCCAGCAGCCGGGCTTATTTGGGAAACACCATATATTTT

V: TRBV28
D: -
J: TRBJ2-2
size: -
CDR3: CASSLLRHGELFF
DNA: TGTGCCAGCAGTTTGCTCCGGCACGGGGAGCTGTTTTTT

V: TRBV7-9
D: TRBD2
J: TRBJ2-1
size: -
CDR3: CASSLTSGGPYEQFF
DNA: TGTGCCAGCAGCTTAACTAGCGGAGGCCCCTATGAGCAGTTCTTC

V: TRBV18
D: -
J: TRBJ2-7
size: -
CDR3: CASSSQVMAEVYEQYF
DNA: TGTGCCAGCTCTTCCCAAGTCATGGCAGAGGTCTACGAGCAGTACTTC

V: TRBV7-8
D: -
J: TRBJ2-7
size: -
CDR3: CASSLLGPYEQYF
DNA: TGTGCCAGCAGCTTATTGGGCCCCTACGAGCAGTACTTC

V: TRBV29-1
D: -
J: TRBJ1-1
size: -
CDR3: CSASRPMDTEAFF
DNA: TGCAGCGCAAGTCGGCCCATGGACACTGAGGCTTTCTTT

V: TRBV14
D: -
J: TRBJ2-5
size: many
CDR3: CASSQDLTEETQYF
DNA: TGTGCCAGCAGCCAAGACCTGACTGAAGAGACCCAGTACTTC

V: TRBV19
D: TRBD2
J: TRBJ2-7
size: -
CDR3: CASSPLAGAVYEQYF
DNA: TGTGCCAGTAGTCCTCTAGCGGGAGCGGTGTACGAGCAGTACTTC

V: TRBV21-1
D: -
J: TRBJ1-4
size: -
CDR3: CASSREPEKLFF
DNA: TGTGCCAGCAGCAGGGAGCCTGAAAAACTGTTTTTT

V: TRBV9
D: -
J: TRBJ2-5
size: -
CDR3: CASSVELGGLVTQYF
DNA: TGTGCCAGCAGCGTAGAGTTAGGGGGGCTCGTGACCCAGTACTTC

V: TRBV5-4
D: TRBD1
J: TRBJ2-5
size: once
CDR3: CASSQGQIQETQYF
DNA: TGTGCCAGCAGCCAGGGACAGATCCAAGAGACCCAGTACTTC